This T cell receptor beta chain was retrieved from a study of vaccination and CD4 T cells after COVID-19. Study information: Every participant was given two doses of BNT162b2 or mRNA-1273 vaccine. There were a few convalescent patients sampled at day 14 and again at days 161 to 241 post-vaccination.

V lost 2 bases and J lost 5; bases outside the gene matches: 3. The CDR3 runs to 14 residues. Looked up from germline, CDR1 is MNHEY and CDR2 is SVGAGI. Documented time point: late sampling 161 to 241 days after vaccination in three convalescent patients. The sample's treatment: 10-day PBMC culture with coronavirus spike peptide pools or control peptides (ViraFEST assay). About this clonotype itself: The antigen remains undetermined.

Cultured CD4+ T cells had their DNA profiled by the Oncomine TCR Beta short-read assay. The genomic DNA was obtained from cultured CD4+ T cells by extraction with the QIAamp micro DNA kit. TCRdb re-called the PCR reads with MiXCR, one entry per CDR3 protein. The data hold 15,000 to 20,000 distinct CDR3 sequences, with around 50% observed a single time. The sample consisted of CD4+ T cells from blood, cultured in vitro, taken about 7 months after SARS-CoV-2 vaccination. V is TRBV6-5 and J is TRBJ1-1; TRBD1 agrees at 9 bases. This receptor was identified in a human donor who had recovered from COVID-19. The CDR3 reads CASSYGQGRTEAFF. CDR3 nucleotides: TGTGCCAGCAGTTACGGACAGGGGAGAACTGAAGCTTTCTTT.